The clone carrying this T cell receptor beta chain was seen ten or more times. Its target is not known. TCRdb fed the 5' RACE reads into MiXCR, producing one record per CDR3 protein. This sample has approximately 250,000 distinct CDR3 sequences, with around 8% found just once. The CDR3 is made up of 18 amino acids. V lost 6 bases, J lost 3 bases, and 15 bases stayed unmatched. Germline V gene data show CDR1 as MNHEY and CDR2 as SMNVEV (reference sequence). The data derive from a study of CD8 T cells in ankylosing spondylitis. Study-wide points: Blood of patients with ankylosing spondylitis appeared to be characterized by a TCR beta motif of several highly homologous variants.

The sequence came from a female donor with ankylosing spondylitis or in good health (not recorded which). Sequencing input: blood, either unsorted or a sorted T cell fraction (not recorded which). The rearrangement uses TRBV27 and TRBJ1-5, with 9 bases lining up with TRBD1. The CDR3 is CASSHLTGTGFPNQPQHF. CDR3 sequence (DNA): TGTGCCAGCAGCCATCTCACCGGGACAGGGTTTCCCAATCAGCCCCAGCATTTT.